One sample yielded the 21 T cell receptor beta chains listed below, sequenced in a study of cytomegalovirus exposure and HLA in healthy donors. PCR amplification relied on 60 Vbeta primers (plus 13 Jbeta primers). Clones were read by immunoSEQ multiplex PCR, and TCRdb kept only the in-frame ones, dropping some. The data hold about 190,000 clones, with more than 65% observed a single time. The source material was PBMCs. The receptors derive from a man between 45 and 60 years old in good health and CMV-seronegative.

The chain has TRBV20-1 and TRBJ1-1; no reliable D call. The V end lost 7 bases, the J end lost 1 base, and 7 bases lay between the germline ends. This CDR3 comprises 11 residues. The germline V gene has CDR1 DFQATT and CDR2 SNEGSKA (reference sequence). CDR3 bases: TGCAGTGTTGGGCAGAACACTGAAGCTTTCTTT. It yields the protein CSVGQNTEAFF.

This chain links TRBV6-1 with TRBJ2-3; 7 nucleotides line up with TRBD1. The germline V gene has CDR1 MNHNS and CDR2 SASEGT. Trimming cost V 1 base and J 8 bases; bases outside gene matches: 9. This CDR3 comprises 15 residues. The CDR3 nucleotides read TGTGCCAGCAGTGAAGGACAGCGAAACAGGGGTACGCAGTATTTT. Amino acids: CASSEGQRNRGTQYF.

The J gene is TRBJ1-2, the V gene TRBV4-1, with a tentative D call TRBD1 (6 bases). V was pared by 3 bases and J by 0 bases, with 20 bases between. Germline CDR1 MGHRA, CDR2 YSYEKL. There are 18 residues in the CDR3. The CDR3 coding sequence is TGCGCCAGCAGCCACGGCCGGGGGGGCCGCAGGGCTAACTATGGCTACACCTTC. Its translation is CASSHGRGGRRANYGYTF.

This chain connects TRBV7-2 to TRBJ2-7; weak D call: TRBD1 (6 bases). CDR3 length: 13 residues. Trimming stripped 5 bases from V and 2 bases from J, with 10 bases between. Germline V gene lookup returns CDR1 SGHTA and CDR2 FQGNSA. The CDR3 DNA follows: TGTGCCAGCAGCCACGAGGGGGCCTACGAGCAGTACTTC. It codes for CASSHEGAYEQYF.

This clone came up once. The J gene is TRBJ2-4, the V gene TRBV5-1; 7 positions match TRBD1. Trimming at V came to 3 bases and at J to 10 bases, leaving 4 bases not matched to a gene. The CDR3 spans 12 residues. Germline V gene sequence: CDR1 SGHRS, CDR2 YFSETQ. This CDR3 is CASSSTGVIQYF. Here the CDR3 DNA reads TGCGCCAGCAGCTCAACAGGGGTTATTCAGTACTTC.

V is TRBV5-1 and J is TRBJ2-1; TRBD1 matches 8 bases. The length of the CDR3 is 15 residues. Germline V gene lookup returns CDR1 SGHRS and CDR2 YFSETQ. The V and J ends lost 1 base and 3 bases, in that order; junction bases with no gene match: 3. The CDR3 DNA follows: TGCGCCAGCAGCTTGAGGGACAGGAACTACAATGAGCAGTTCTTC. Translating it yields CASSLRDRNYNEQFF.

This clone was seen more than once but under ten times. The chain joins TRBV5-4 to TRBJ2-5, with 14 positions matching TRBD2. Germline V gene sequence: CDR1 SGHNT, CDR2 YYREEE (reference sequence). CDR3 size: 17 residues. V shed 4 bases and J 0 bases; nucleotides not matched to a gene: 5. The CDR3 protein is CASSRGTSGGHQETQYF. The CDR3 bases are TGTGCCAGCAGCCGAGGGACTAGCGGGGGACACCAAGAGACCCAGTACTTC.

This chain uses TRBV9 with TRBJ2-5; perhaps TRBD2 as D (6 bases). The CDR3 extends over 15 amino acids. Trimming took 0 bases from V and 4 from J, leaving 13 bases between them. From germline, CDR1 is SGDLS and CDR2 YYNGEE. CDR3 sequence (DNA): TGTGCCAGCAGCGTAGAAGGGAGGTTTCGAGAGACCCAGTACTTC. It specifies CASSVEGRFRETQYF.

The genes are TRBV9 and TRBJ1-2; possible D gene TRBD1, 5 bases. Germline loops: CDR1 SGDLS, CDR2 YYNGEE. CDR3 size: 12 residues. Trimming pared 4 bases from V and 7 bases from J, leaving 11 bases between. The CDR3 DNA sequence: TGTGCCAGCAGCCTGCGGGGGATTGGCTACACCTTC. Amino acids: CASSLRGIGYTF.

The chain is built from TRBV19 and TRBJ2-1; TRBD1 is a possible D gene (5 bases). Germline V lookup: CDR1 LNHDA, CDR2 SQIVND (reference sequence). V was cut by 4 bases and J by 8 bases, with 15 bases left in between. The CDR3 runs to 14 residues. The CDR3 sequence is CASSTWGAVDEQFF. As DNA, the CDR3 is TGTGCCAGTAGTACATGGGGCGCGGTGGATGAGCAGTTCTTC.

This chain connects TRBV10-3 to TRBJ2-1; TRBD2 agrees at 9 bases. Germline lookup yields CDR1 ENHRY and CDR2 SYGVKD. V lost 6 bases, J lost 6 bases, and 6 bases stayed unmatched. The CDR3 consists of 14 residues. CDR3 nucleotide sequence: TGTGCCATCAGGCAGGGACTAGCCCCCAATGAGCAGTTCTTC. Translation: CAIRQGLAPNEQFF.

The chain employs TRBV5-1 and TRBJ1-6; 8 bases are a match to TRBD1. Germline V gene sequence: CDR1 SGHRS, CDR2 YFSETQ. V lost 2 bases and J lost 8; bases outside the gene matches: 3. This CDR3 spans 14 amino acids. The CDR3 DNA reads TGCGCCAGCAGCTTTCCGGACAGGGATTCACCCCTCCACTTT. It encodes CASSFPDRDSPLHF.

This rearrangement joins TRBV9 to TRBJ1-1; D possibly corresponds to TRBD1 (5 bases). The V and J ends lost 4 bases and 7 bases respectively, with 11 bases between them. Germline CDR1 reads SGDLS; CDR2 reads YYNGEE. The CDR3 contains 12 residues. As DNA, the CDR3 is TGTGCCAGCAGCCTCACAGGTAGTGAAGCTTTCTTT. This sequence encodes CASSLTGSEAFF.

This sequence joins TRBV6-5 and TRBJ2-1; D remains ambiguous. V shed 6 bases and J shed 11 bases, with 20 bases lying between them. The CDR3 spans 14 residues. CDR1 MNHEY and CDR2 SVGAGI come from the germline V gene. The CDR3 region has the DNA TGTGCCAGCAGAGACCGAACCGCAGGTGGTAAGCAGTTCTTC. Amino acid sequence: CASRDRTAGGKQFF.

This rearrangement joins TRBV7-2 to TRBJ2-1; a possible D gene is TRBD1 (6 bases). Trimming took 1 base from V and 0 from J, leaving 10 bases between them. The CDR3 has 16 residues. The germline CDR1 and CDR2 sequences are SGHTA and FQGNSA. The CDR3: CASSLGTGSSYNEQFF. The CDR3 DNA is TGTGCCAGCAGCTTAGGCACAGGGAGCTCCTACAATGAGCAGTTCTTC.

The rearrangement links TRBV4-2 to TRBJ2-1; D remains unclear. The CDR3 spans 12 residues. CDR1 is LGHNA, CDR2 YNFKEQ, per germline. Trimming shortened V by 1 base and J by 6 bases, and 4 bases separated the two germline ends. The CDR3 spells CASSQGGNEQFF. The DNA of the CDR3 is TGTGCCAGCAGCCAAGGAGGCAATGAGCAGTTCTTC.

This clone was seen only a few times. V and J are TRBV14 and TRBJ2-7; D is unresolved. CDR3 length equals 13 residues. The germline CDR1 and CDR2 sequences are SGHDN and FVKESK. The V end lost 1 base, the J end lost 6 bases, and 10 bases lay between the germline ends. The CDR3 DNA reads TGTGCCAGCAGCCAAGGCGAGCTATTCGAGCAGTACTTC. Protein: CASSQGELFEQYF.

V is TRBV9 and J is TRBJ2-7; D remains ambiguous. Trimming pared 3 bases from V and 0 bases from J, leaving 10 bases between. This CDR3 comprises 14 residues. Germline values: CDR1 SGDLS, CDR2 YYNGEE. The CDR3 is CASSARSSSYEQYF. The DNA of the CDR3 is TGTGCCAGCAGCGCCAGGTCGAGCTCCTACGAGCAGTACTTC. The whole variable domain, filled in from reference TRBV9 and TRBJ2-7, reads DSGVTQTPKHLITATGQRVTLRCSPRSGDLSVYWYQQSLDQGLQFLIQYYNGEERAKGNILERFSAQQFPDLHSELNLSSLELGDSALYFCASSARSSSYEQYFGPGTRLTVT.

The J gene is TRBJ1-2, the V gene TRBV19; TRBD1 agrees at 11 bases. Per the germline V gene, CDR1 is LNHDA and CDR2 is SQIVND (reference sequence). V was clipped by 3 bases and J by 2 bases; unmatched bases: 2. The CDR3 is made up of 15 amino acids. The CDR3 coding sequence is TGTGCCAGTAGTATCGGGGACAGGGGGAACTATGGCTACACCTTC. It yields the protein CASSIGDRGNYGYTF. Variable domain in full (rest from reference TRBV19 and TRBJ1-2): DGGITQSPKYLFRKEGQNVTLSCEQNLNHDAMYWYRQDPGQGLRLIYYSQIVNDFQKGDIAEGYSVSREKKESFPLTVTSAQKNPTAFYLCASSIGDRGNYGYTFGSGTRLTVV.

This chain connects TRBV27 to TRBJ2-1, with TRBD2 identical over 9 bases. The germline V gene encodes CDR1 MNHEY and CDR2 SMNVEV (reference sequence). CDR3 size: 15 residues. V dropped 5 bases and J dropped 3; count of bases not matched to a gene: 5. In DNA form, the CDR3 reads TGTGCCAGCAGTGAGGGACTAGCAGTCTACAATGAGCAGTTCTTC. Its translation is CASSEGLAVYNEQFF.

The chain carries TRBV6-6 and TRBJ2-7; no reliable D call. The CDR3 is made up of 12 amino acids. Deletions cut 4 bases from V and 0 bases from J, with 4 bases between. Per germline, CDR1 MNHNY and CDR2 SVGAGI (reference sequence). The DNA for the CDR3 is TGTGCCAGCAGTTCCAGCTCCTACGAGCAGTACTTC. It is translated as CASSSSSYEQYF.